The 21 T cell receptor beta chains listed next were all sequenced from one sample in a study of T-cell memory formation after mild COVID-19. From the 5' RACE reads, TCRdb called clonotypes with MiXCR, one entry per CDR3 protein. Among some 260,000 distinct CDR3 sequences listed, about 16% were seen once. The sample taken for sequencing was PBMCs or a T cell subset sorted from them (not recorded which). The receptor source for this set is a man between 18 and 35 years old who had mild COVID-19 (a few samples of this study predate the infection). Cell type and time point are not known.

This clonotype has a handful of counts. This chain joins TRBV20-1 and TRBJ1-1; D remains ambiguous. This CDR3 region has 13 residues. Trimming left V 5 bases short and J 7 bases short, with 17 bases between. CDR1 and CDR2 from the germline V gene are DFQATT and SNEGSKA (reference sequence). CDR3 sequence reads: CSAPDGVGGEAFF. DNA of the CDR3: TGCAGTGCTCCTGATGGGGTGGGCGGTGAAGCTTTCTTT.

This clonotype was counted only a few times. The V gene is TRBV5-1, the J gene TRBJ2-2, with D hard to call. CDR3 size: 15 residues. Trimming stripped 4 bases from V and 5 bases from J, with 15 bases between. The germline V gene has CDR1 SGHRS and CDR2 YFSETQ. CDR3 DNA: TGCGCCAGCAGCCGGGCGCGGACGTGGACCGGGGAGCTGTTTTTT. Translation: CASSRARTWTGELFF.

The chain couples TRBV20-1 to TRBJ2-3; TRBD1 agrees at 7 bases. Unmatched junction bases numbered 13, after V lost 0 bases and J lost 1 base. CDR3 length: 18 amino acids. Germline V CDR1 and CDR2: DFQATT, SNEGSKA (reference sequence). The chain's CDR3 is CSARDPRTGRLGTDTQYF. The CDR3 nucleotides read TGCAGTGCTAGAGACCCCCGGACAGGCCGCCTTGGCACAGATACGCAGTATTTT.

This chain links TRBV4-3 with TRBJ1-2; D gene uncertain. The CDR3 extends over 16 amino acids. In germline, CDR1 is LGHNA, CDR2 YSLEER. Trimming took off 0 bases at V and 7 bases at J, with 18 bases between the two ends. In nucleotides, the CDR3 is TGCGCCAGCAGCCAAGACGCAGCCCGATGGGGTCGTGGCTACACCTTC. The encoded protein is CASSQDAARWGRGYTF.

This clonotype was seen repeatedly, ten times or more. V is TRBV5-6 and J is TRBJ1-2; D remains unclear. CDR1 and CDR2 from the germline V gene are SGHDT and YYEEEE. The CDR3 loop spans 13 amino acids. Deletions cut 1 base from V and 2 bases from J, with 6 bases between. The CDR3 coding sequence is TGTGCCAGCAGCTTGTCTGGGAACTATGGCTACACCTTC. Translation: CASSLSGNYGYTF.

The chain couples TRBV5-4 to TRBJ2-2; D gene ambiguous. This CDR3 has 15 residues. V shed 0 bases and J shed 5 bases, with 11 bases lying between them. Germline CDR1 is SGHNT and CDR2 is YYREEE (reference sequence). The CDR3: CASSLAPTETGELFF. The DNA for the CDR3 is TGTGCCAGCAGCTTGGCCCCGACTGAGACCGGGGAGCTGTTTTTT.

J is TRBJ1-2 and V is TRBV4-3; 8 bases align to TRBD1. V lost 2 bases and J lost 4; bases outside the gene matches: 6. This CDR3 comprises 15 residues. CDR1 is LGHNA, CDR2 YSLEER, per germline. The CDR3 loop reads CASSQQTGAFYGYTF. The CDR3 DNA reads as TGCGCCAGCAGCCAACAGACAGGGGCGTTCTATGGCTACACCTTC.

This clonotype was picked up a small number of times. The chain employs TRBV7-2 and TRBJ2-3, with a weak D call TRBD2 (5 bases). Germline V gives CDR1 SGHTA, CDR2 FQGNSA. The CDR3 spans 13 residues. Trimming removed 2 bases at V and 4 bases at J, with 7 bases between. The CDR3 DNA reads TGTGCCAGCAGCTTAAGGGAGTCAGATACGCAGTATTTT. Amino acids: CASSLRESDTQYF.

This clonotype has just a few counts. The chain recombines TRBV24-1 with TRBJ2-2; no clear D gene. The germline CDR1 and CDR2 sequences are KGHDR and SFDVKD. V lost 9 bases and J lost 3, with 16 bases in between. The CDR3 loop spans 15 amino acids. In DNA form, the CDR3 reads TGTGCCACCTACCCCGGCCGGAGAGACACCGGGGAGCTGTTTTTT. Translating gives CATYPGRRDTGELFF.

This clonotype turned up a few times. J is TRBJ2-5 and V is TRBV29-1, with 7 bases that match TRBD2. CDR1 and CDR2 from the germline V gene are SQVTM and ANQGSEA. This CDR3 comprises 13 residues. Losses at the gene ends were 3 bases for V and 4 bases for J; bases not matched to a gene: 5. For the CDR3, the DNA is TGCAGCGTTGACAATATAGCGGGAGAGACCCAGTACTTC. Protein sequence: CSVDNIAGETQYF.

The rearrangement uses TRBV6-1 and TRBJ1-5; D not resolved. The CDR3 is made up of 15 amino acids. V lost 5 bases and J 5 bases, leaving 16 bases between the germline ends. Germline V CDR1 and CDR2: MNHNS, SASEGT. The CDR3 reads CASSPRRVPDQPQHF. The CDR3 bases are TGTGCCAGCAGTCCCCGGAGGGTCCCCGATCAGCCCCAGCATTTT.

The rearrangement links TRBV12-3 or TRBV12-4 to TRBJ1-1, with D unresolved. This CDR3 region has 14 residues. The germline V and J ends were trimmed by 3 bases and 1 base, with 9 bases remaining between them. CDR3 loop: CASSFTSKNTEAFF. The CDR3 region has the DNA TGTGCCAGCAGTTTCACGTCCAAGAACACTGAAGCTTTCTTT.

The J gene is TRBJ2-5, the V gene TRBV12-3 or TRBV12-4; D is perhaps TRBD2 (5 bases). CDR3 length: 13 amino acids. Trimming left V 7 bases short and J 4 bases short, with 13 bases between. CDR3: CASTRTLAETQYF. The CDR3 bases are TGTGCCAGCACCAGGACTCTTGCAGAGACCCAGTACTTC.

In this sample, this clonotype turned up many times. The chain employs TRBV7-2 and TRBJ2-2, with TRBD2 as a possible D gene (6 bases). The CDR3 consists of 15 residues. Per the germline V gene, CDR1 is SGHTA and CDR2 is FQGNSA. The V end lost 5 bases, the J end lost 7 bases, and 17 bases lay between the germline ends. CDR3: CASSLAGLARGELFF. The CDR3 DNA reads as TGTGCCAGCAGCCTTGCGGGACTTGCACGCGGGGAGCTGTTTTTT.

In its sample, this clonotype was seen many times. The chain uses TRBV7-2 and TRBJ1-6; D not certain. V was shortened by 2 bases and J by 11 bases, with 7 bases between the two germline ends. The germline V gene encodes CDR1 SGHTA and CDR2 FQGNSA. This CDR3 contains 12 residues. The CDR3 reads CASSLFGPPLHF. CDR3 sequence (DNA): TGTGCCAGCAGCTTATTCGGCCCACCCCTCCACTTT.

The V gene is TRBV20-1, the J gene TRBJ2-7; D remains ambiguous. Germline lookup yields CDR1 DFQATT and CDR2 SNEGSKA (reference sequence). Trimming stripped 3 bases from V and 2 bases from J, with 5 bases between. The CDR3 loop spans 11 amino acids. CDR3 coding DNA: TGCAGTGCTAGGAGGACCTACGAGCAGTACTTC. Translating gives CSARRTYEQYF.

This clonotype was seen only a few times. The J gene is TRBJ1-2, the V gene TRBV11-2; TRBD1 matches 7 bases. Trimming removed 5 bases from V and 4 bases from J; junction bases left unmatched: 7. Germline V gene lookup returns CDR1 SGHAT and CDR2 FQNNGV. The CDR3 runs to 14 residues. The CDR3 bases are TGTGCCAGCAGCCCAGGACAGGAGATCTATGGCTACACCTTC. Its translation: CASSPGQEIYGYTF.

This sequence joins TRBV9 and TRBJ2-3; a possible D gene is TRBD2 (5 bases). This CDR3 comprises 14 residues. CDR1 is SGDLS, CDR2 YYNGEE, per germline. Trimming stripped 4 bases from V and 5 bases from J, with 14 bases between. In nucleotides, the CDR3 is TGTGCCAGCAGCCCCGTGGAGGCGAGAGATACGCAGTATTTT. Translation: CASSPVEARDTQYF.

The table lists this clonotype with a few counts. The chain uses TRBV11-2 and TRBJ2-7, with D tentatively TRBD1 (5 bases). The CDR3 consists of 14 residues. Trimming took off 4 bases at V and 3 bases at J, with 13 bases between the two ends. Looked up from germline, CDR1 is SGHAT and CDR2 is FQNNGV. The DNA of the CDR3 is TGTGCCAGCAGCTCAGGGTTTTCCAACTACGAGCAGTACTTC. The encoded protein is CASSSGFSNYEQYF.

This chain links TRBV9 with TRBJ2-1, with 7 nucleotides matching TRBD1. With V trimmed by 3 bases and J by 5 bases, 5 bases remained unmatched. This CDR3 comprises 14 residues. Germline CDR1 reads SGDLS; CDR2 reads YYNGEE. The CDR3 nucleotides read TGTGCCAGCAGCGCCGGACAGGCGAACAATGAGCAGTTCTTC. Protein sequence: CASSAGQANNEQFF.

This clonotype was recorded at least ten times. The chain carries TRBV5-6 and TRBJ2-7, with TRBD1 matching 8 bases. Trimming removed 0 bases from V and 4 bases from J; junction bases left unmatched: 3. Germline V lookup: CDR1 SGHDT, CDR2 YYEEEE. This CDR3 is 14 amino acids long. CDR3 region: CASSLGTGMYEQYF. The CDR3 region has the DNA TGTGCCAGCAGCTTGGGGACAGGGATGTACGAGCAGTACTTC.